This T cell receptor (beta chain) originates from a study of patients and donors after allogeneic stem cell transplantation. Germline V lookup: CDR1 DFQATT, CDR2 SNEGSKA (reference sequence). Trimming removed 3 bases at V and 1 base at J, with 12 bases between. The CDR3 length is 14 residues. TCRdb re-derived calls from the RT-PCR reads in MiXCR, one entry per CDR3 protein. The top ten hold about 64% of the sample, which has some 90,000 distinct CDR3 sequences, around 49% seen once. This TCR came from a human donor who was either an allogeneic HSCT recipient or a stem cell or donor lymphocyte infusion donor (not recorded which). It is not recorded whose cells these are; they may come from a transplant donor. Sequencing input: blood, either unsorted or a sorted T cell fraction (not recorded which). The chain carries TRBV20-1 and TRBJ1-1; no reliable D call. The CDR3 spells CSARGSLANTEAFF. The CDR3 DNA sequence: TGCAGTGCTAGGGGCAGCCTGGCGAACACTGAAGCTTTCTTT.